The next 27 T cell receptor beta chains were all read from a single sample in a study of blood T cell repertoires in COVID-19. The table came from immunoSEQ multiplex PCR; TCRdb's copy has only in-frame clones and leaves some out. The sample consists of around 250,000 clones, 75% to 90% of them appearing once. Sequencing was performed on PBMCs or T cells enriched from blood (not recorded which). The receptors shown here come from a woman in her twenties or thirties with acute COVID-19.

The chain employs TRBV24-1 and TRBJ1-5; a weak D match, TRBD1 (5 bases). V was cut by 5 bases and J by 2 bases, with 12 bases left in between. The CDR3 totals 15 residues. CDR1 KGHDR and CDR2 SFDVKD come from the germline V gene. CDR3 bases: TGTGCCACCAGTGGGGTAGGGGCAGGCAATCAGCCCCAGCATTTT. Translating it yields CATSGVGAGNQPQHF.

The chain employs TRBV20-1 and TRBJ2-7; 7 bases are shared with TRBD1. Germline loops: CDR1 DFQATT, CDR2 SNEGSKA (reference sequence). V shed 3 bases and J 9 bases; nucleotides not matched to a gene: 17. This CDR3 is 15 amino acids long. The CDR3 DNA follows: TGCAGTGCTAGTGTCCCCCCAGGGACAGAAGGCCGGCAGTACTTC. Translating it yields CSASVPPGTEGRQYF.

V and J are TRBV7-2 and TRBJ2-3, with 13 bases lining up with TRBD2. CDR3 length: 17 amino acids. The trim removed 2 bases at V and 1 base at J, leaving 3 bases unmatched. Germline-derived CDR1 and CDR2 are SGHTA and FQGNSA. CDR3 sequence reads: CASSLRLAGGGTDTQYF. CDR3 nucleotides: TGTGCCAGCAGCTTAAGACTAGCGGGAGGAGGCACAGATACGCAGTATTTT.

The CDR3 DNA is TGTGCCAGTAGTCCCCGCGGGAAATTTGTCGGGGAGCTGTTTTTT. It is translated as CASSPRGKFVGELFF. The rearrangement uses TRBV19 and TRBJ2-2; TRBD2 is a possible D gene (6 bases). CDR1 is LNHDA and CDR2 is SQIVND in the germline V gene (reference sequence). Trimming shortened V by 5 bases and J by 7 bases, and 17 bases separated the two germline ends. CDR3 length equals 15 residues.

J is TRBJ2-7 and V is TRBV5-1, with D perhaps matching TRBD2 (6 bases). This CDR3 is built from 17 residues. The V gene lost 2 bases and the J gene lost 4 bases, with 22 bases spanning the gap. Germline lookup yields CDR1 SGHRS and CDR2 YFSETQ. The CDR3 bases are TGCGCCAGCAGCTTTGCCCCCACGGGGGAGGCGGGGTACGAGCAGTACTTC. It is translated as CASSFAPTGEAGYEQYF.

The J gene is TRBJ2-1, the V gene TRBV6-5; 10 nucleotides align to TRBD2. Trimming removed 0 bases from V and 9 bases from J; junction bases left unmatched: 8. Looked up from germline, CDR1 is MNHEY and CDR2 is SVGAGI. The CDR3 has 16 amino acids. The CDR3 nucleotides are TGTGCCAGCAGTTACTCTCTAGCGGGAGTTGGCCTTGAGCAGTTCTTC. It translates to CASSYSLAGVGLEQFF.

CDR3 bases: TGTGCCAGCAGTGAATTACAGGCGGCCAAAAACATTCAGTACTTC. Translating it yields CASSELQAAKNIQYF. The V and J genes are TRBV6-1 and TRBJ2-4; the D gene is possibly TRBD1 (5 bases). The V gene's germline CDR1 is MNHNS and CDR2 SASEGT. V shed 2 bases and J shed 1 base, with 9 bases lying between them. The CDR3 loop spans 15 amino acids.

The chain combines TRBV15 with TRBJ2-5; no reliable D call. V dropped 1 base and J dropped 5 bases, with 11 bases sitting between them. The CDR3 covers 14 residues. From germline, CDR1 is LNHNV and CDR2 YYDKDF (reference sequence). As DNA, the CDR3 is TGTGCCACCAGCAGAGTCCCGGTCCTGGAGACCCAGTACTTC. Its protein is CATSRVPVLETQYF.

This chain links TRBV2 with TRBJ2-2; 8 bases fit TRBD2. CDR3 length: 19 residues. V was pared by 1 base and J by 0 bases, with 10 bases of the junction left unmatched. The germline V gene encodes CDR1 SNHLY and CDR2 FYNNEI. The chain's CDR3 is CASSEGPGGPRANTGELFF. In nucleotides, the CDR3 is TGTGCCAGCAGTGAAGGGCCGGGAGGGCCTAGGGCGAACACCGGGGAGCTGTTTTTT.

In DNA, the CDR3 is TGTGCCACCAGCGACAGCCCTATGAACACTGAAGCTTTCTTT. Translation: CATSDSPMNTEAFF. The chain joins TRBV15 to TRBJ1-1; TRBD1 might be the D (5 bases). CDR1 and CDR2 (germline): LNHNV, YYDKDF (reference sequence). The CDR3 is 14 amino acids. Trimming took 5 bases from V and 0 from J, leaving 10 bases between them.

Comments on this clone: Different DNA sequences within this sample yield the same CDR3. This chain connects TRBV18 to TRBJ2-7, with a possible D match to TRBD2 (5 bases). This CDR3 comprises 13 residues. Trimming left V 3 bases short and J 4 bases short, with 10 bases between. Germline CDR1 and CDR2: KGHSH and LQKENI. CDR3 bases: TGTGCCAGCTCACCTGGAGGCCAATACGAGCAGTACTTC. Its translation: CASSPGGQYEQYF.

A few counts support this clone. Different DNA sequences within this sample yield the same CDR3. This chain links TRBV28 with TRBJ1-2, with D uncertain. The CDR3 covers 12 residues. CDR1 is MDHEN and CDR2 is SYDVKM in the germline V gene. Trimming cost V 6 bases and J 3 bases, with 8 bases left between them. The CDR3 is CASSLRDYGYTF. The DNA of the CDR3 is TGTGCCAGCAGCCTACGGGACTATGGCTACACCTTC.

The genes are TRBV28 and TRBJ1-1, with a possible D match to TRBD1 (6 bases). The CDR3 length is 16 residues. Germline-derived CDR1 and CDR2 are MDHEN and SYDVKM. With 7 bases removed from V and 5 bases from J, the gap between germline ends came to 23 bases. The CDR3 bases are TGTGCCAGCATCACCGACTCGGGGGGCGTTATAACTGAAGCTTTCTTT. It codes for CASITDSGGVITEAFF.

The chain couples TRBV24-1 to TRBJ2-1; D unresolved. Trimming left V 5 bases short and J 3 bases short, with 7 bases between. The CDR3 loop spans 13 amino acids. CDR1 is KGHDR and CDR2 is SFDVKD in the germline V gene. CDR3 coding DNA: TGTGCCACCAGTGCGACGGGCTACAATGAGCAGTTCTTC. Protein: CATSATGYNEQFF.

V and J are TRBV5-1 and TRBJ2-2; tentatively, D is TRBD1 (6 bases). The CDR3 spans 16 residues. Trimming removed 5 bases at V and 0 bases at J, with 14 bases between. Germline values: CDR1 SGHRS, CDR2 YFSETQ. This chain's CDR3 is CASSPGTSANTGELFF. In DNA, the CDR3 is TGCGCCAGCAGTCCCGGGACAAGTGCGAACACCGGGGAGCTGTTTTTT.

The chain employs TRBV11-2 and TRBJ2-7; 8 bases align to TRBD2. The CDR3 length is 15 residues. Germline V gene sequence: CDR1 SGHAT, CDR2 FQNNGV. V gave up 3 bases and J gave up 3 bases; unmatched junction bases: 7. The CDR3 loop reads CASSFSGLDYYEQYF. In DNA, the CDR3 is TGTGCCAGCAGCTTCTCGGGACTAGACTACTACGAGCAGTACTTC.

This clone was recorded a few times. The chain uses TRBV18 and TRBJ1-6; 7 nucleotides agree with TRBD1. V trimming: 4 bases; J trimming: 0 bases; junction bases outside the gene matches: 9. In germline, CDR1 is KGHSH, CDR2 LQKENI. The length of the CDR3 is 18 residues. This chain's CDR3 is CASSQTGTASSYNSPLHF. CDR3 bases: TGTGCCAGCTCACAAACCGGGACAGCGAGCTCCTATAATTCACCCCTCCACTTT.

This chain connects TRBV10-1 to TRBJ1-5; 9 bases match TRBD1. The CDR3 has 19 residues. Germline lookup yields CDR1 WNHNN and CDR2 SYGVQD (reference sequence). V dropped 6 bases and J dropped 3; count of bases not matched to a gene: 18. The CDR3 spells CASSQNIGTGFPHNQPQHF. The CDR3 bases are TGCGCCAGCAGCCAAAACATCGGGACAGGGTTTCCCCACAATCAGCCCCAGCATTTT.

The J gene is TRBJ2-7, the V gene TRBV6-2 or TRBV6-3; TRBD2 aligns across 8 bases. CDR1 is MNHEY and CDR2 is SVGEGT in the germline V gene. The length of the CDR3 is 18 residues. With V trimmed by 3 bases and J by 4 bases, 17 bases remained unmatched. The chain's CDR3 is CASSYPLAAGVGFYEQYF. As DNA, the CDR3 is TGTGCCAGCAGTTATCCGCTAGCAGCGGGAGTTGGGTTTTACGAGCAGTACTTC.

The chain recombines TRBV27 with TRBJ2-2; 8 bases are shared with TRBD2. In germline, CDR1 is MNHEY, CDR2 SMNVEV (reference sequence). The CDR3 extends over 16 amino acids. V gave up 5 bases and J gave up 8 bases; unmatched junction bases: 13. This chain's CDR3 is CASSEKGTRIIGELFF. The CDR3, as DNA: TGTGCCAGCAGTGAAAAAGGGACTAGGATAATTGGGGAGCTGTTTTTT.

The chain joins TRBV6-5 to TRBJ1-6; D possibly corresponds to TRBD1 (6 bases). V dropped 0 bases and J dropped 10 bases, with 13 bases sitting between them. Germline CDR1 and CDR2: MNHEY and SVGAGI. This CDR3 comprises 15 residues. CDR3 region: CASSYSGRGRSPLHF. The CDR3 DNA follows: TGTGCCAGCAGTTACTCAGGCAGGGGCAGATCACCCCTCCACTTT.

This chain uses TRBV7-6 with TRBJ2-3, with TRBD2 as a possible D gene (6 bases). V lost 7 bases to trimming and J lost 6 bases, with 11 bases between them. CDR3 size: 12 residues. Germline CDR1 is SGHVS and CDR2 is FNYEAQ. CDR3 protein: CASTVGGDTQYF. The CDR3 DNA is TGTGCCAGCACGGTTGGGGGGGATACGCAGTATTTT.

The J gene is TRBJ1-4, the V gene TRBV5-1; unclear D gene. Deletions cut 2 bases from V and 0 bases from J, with 8 bases between. This CDR3 has 15 amino acids. Germline-derived CDR1 and CDR2 are SGHRS and YFSETQ. This CDR3 is CASSFRFATNEKLFF. The CDR3 nucleotides are TGCGCCAGCAGCTTCAGGTTTGCAACTAATGAAAAACTGTTTTTT.

CDR3 sequence reads: CASSVAGGGKTFF. In DNA form, the CDR3 reads TGTGCCAGCAGCGTAGCAGGGGGCGGTAAAACTTTCTTT. The chain uses TRBV9 and TRBJ1-1; 8 bases match TRBD1. V was clipped by 0 bases and J by 12 bases; unmatched bases: 7. This CDR3 is built from 13 residues. CDR1 and CDR2 from the germline V gene are SGDLS and YYNGEE.

This clone is a singleton in its sample. The chain uses TRBV28 and TRBJ2-3; 10 nucleotides agree with TRBD2. CDR3 length: 16 amino acids. V shed 8 bases, J shed 6 bases, and the junction held 14 bases outside the gene matches. Germline V gene data show CDR1 as MDHEN and CDR2 as SYDVKM. The CDR3 nucleotides are TGTGCCAGCGAGAAAACTAGCGGGGCTGTGGGTGATACGCAGTATTTT. Translation gives CASEKTSGAVGDTQYF.

The chain is built from TRBV7-9 and TRBJ2-1; 7 nucleotides align to TRBD2. Looked up from germline, CDR1 is SEHNR and CDR2 is FQNEAQ (reference sequence). CDR3 length equals 16 residues. Germline trimming cut 0 bases from V and 2 bases from J; bases unmatched to any gene: 4. The CDR3: CASSLANGGTYNEQFF. The CDR3 coding sequence is TGTGCCAGCAGCTTAGCGAACGGGGGGACCTACAATGAGCAGTTCTTC.

This clone has a single count. This chain connects TRBV7-3 to TRBJ2-1; D is perhaps TRBD2 (6 bases). V was pared by 5 bases and J by 8 bases, with 16 bases between. The CDR3 length is 14 residues. CDR1 is SGHTA and CDR2 is FQGTGA in the germline V gene. The CDR3 DNA reads as TGTGCCAGCAGCCCTAACCCGACTAGTTATGAGCAGTTCTTC. Protein: CASSPNPTSYEQFF.